This T cell receptor beta chain was sequenced for a study of T cells in Graves' hyperthyroidism and ophthalmopathy. Many counts were recorded for this clonotype. RNA transcripts gave rise to amplified TCR beta CDR3 regions. Primed by the HTBI set, a first-round RT-PCR was run on the TCR CDR3. TCRdb re-called the multiplex PCR reads with MiXCR, one entry per CDR3 protein. The repertoire holds 300,000 to 450,000 distinct CDR3 sequences, with approximately 14% as singletons. CDR3 length: 14 residues. In germline, CDR1 is MNHNS, CDR2 SASEGT. Trimming pared 8 bases from V and 6 bases from J, leaving 17 bases between.

The clonotype was recovered from a young woman with Graves' hyperthyroidism that later progressed to Graves' ophthalmopathy. The chain employs TRBV6-1 and TRBJ1-5; TRBD1 is a possible D gene (6 bases). Sequenced input: blood. The CDR3 sequence: CASAPGGPTQPQHF. In DNA, the CDR3 is TGTGCCAGCGCCCCGGGGGGGCCGACTCAGCCCCAGCATTTT.